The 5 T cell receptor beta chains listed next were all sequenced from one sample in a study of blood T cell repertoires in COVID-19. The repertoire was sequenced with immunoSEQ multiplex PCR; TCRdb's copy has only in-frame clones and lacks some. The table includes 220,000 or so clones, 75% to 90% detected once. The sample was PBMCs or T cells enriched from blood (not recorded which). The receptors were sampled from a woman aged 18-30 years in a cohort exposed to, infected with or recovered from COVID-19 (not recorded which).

CDR3: CASSDLGGVNNEQFF. As DNA, the CDR3 is TGTGCCAGCAGTGATTTGGGCGGGGTGAACAATGAGCAGTTCTTC. The chain employs TRBV2 and TRBJ2-1; D might be TRBD2 (6 bases). Germline-derived CDR1 and CDR2 are SNHLY and FYNNEI. The CDR3 is 15 residues long. V was clipped by 3 bases and J by 5 bases, with 14 bases between them.

The CDR3 here is CASSLVSRGESTEAFF. In nucleotides, the CDR3 is TGTGCCAGCAGCTTAGTATCCAGGGGGGAGAGCACTGAAGCTTTCTTT. The gene calls are TRBV7-8 and TRBJ1-1, with 7 positions matching TRBD1. V lost 1 base, J lost 4 bases, and 9 bases stayed unmatched. CDR3 length: 16 amino acids. Per germline, CDR1 SGHVS and CDR2 FQNEAQ.

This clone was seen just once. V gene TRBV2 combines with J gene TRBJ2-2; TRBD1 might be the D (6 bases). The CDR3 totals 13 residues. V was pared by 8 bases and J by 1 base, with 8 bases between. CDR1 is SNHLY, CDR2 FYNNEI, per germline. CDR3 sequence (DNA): TGTGCCAGCCTGGACAGGAACACCGGGGAGCTGTTTTTT. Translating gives CASLDRNTGELFF.

The CDR3: CASRGPGLGDTQYF. The CDR3 DNA follows: TGTGCCAGCAGGGGACCGGGACTCGGAGATACGCAGTATTTT. The V and J genes are TRBV2 and TRBJ2-3, with D possibly TRBD2 on 6 matching bases. The CDR3 has 14 amino acids. Germline V CDR1 and CDR2: SNHLY, FYNNEI. The V and J ends lost 6 bases and 5 bases respectively, with 15 bases between them.

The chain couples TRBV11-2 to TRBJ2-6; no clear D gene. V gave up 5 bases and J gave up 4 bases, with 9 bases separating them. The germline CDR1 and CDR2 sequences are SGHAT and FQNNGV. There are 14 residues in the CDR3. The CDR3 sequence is CASSARVGANVLTF. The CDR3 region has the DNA TGTGCCAGCAGCGCCCGGGTAGGGGCCAACGTCCTGACTTTC.